This TCR beta chain was recovered during a study of T cells in Graves' hyperthyroidism and ophthalmopathy. Trimming removed 3 bases at V and 7 bases at J, with 10 bases between. In germline, CDR1 is DFQATT, CDR2 SNEGSKA (reference sequence). CDR3 length: 12 residues. TCR beta CDR3 region amplification was performed from RNA transcripts. Initially, a first-round RT-PCR of the TCR CDR3 employed the HTBI primer set. TCRdb redid the calling of the multiplex PCR reads with MiXCR, one entry per CDR3 protein. The table includes some 700,000 distinct CDR3 sequences, roughly 17% detected once. The rearrangement joins TRBV20-1 to TRBJ2-1, with D tentatively TRBD1 (7 bases). The sequenced sample was blood. The TCR was taken from a man in his fifties or sixties with Graves' hyperthyroidism. Here the CDR3 DNA reads TGCAGTGCTAGTCAGGGGGGAAATGAGCAGTTCTTC. It yields the protein CSASQGGNEQFF.